These 8 T cell receptor beta chains came from one sample sequenced in a study of naive and memory T cell subsets. Study observations and caveats: A few larger clonotypes appeared in naive repertoires, especially CD8, possibly memory cells re-expressing CD45RA.

An equimolar mix of two oligonucleotides served as the beta constant-region primer for TRBC1 and TRBC2. The ligated cDNA underwent four PCR rounds using SP2 and nested alpha and beta constant-region primers. TCRdb analysed the UMI-ligation and nested PCR reads with MiXCR anew, one entry per CDR3 protein. The data contain 95,000 to 110,000 distinct CDR3 sequences, more than 14% of them singletons. Their specific antigens are unknown. Sequencing was carried out using naive CD8+ T cells from blood. The receptors derive from a human donor in good health.

The table lists this clonotype with a few counts. The V call is TRBV12-3 or TRBV12-4, the J call TRBJ2-1; a weak D match, TRBD2 (5 bases). With 10 bases removed from V and 7 bases from J, the gap between germline ends came to 20 bases. The CDR3 has 14 amino acids. This CDR3 reads CATTRGGFDNEQFF. The CDR3 bases are TGTGCCACCACCCGAGGAGGTTTCGATAATGAGCAGTTCTTC.

At least ten counts were recorded for this clonotype. The rearrangement links TRBV4-3 to TRBJ1-1; no definite D call. Germline V gene lookup returns CDR1 LGHNA and CDR2 YSLEER. The CDR3 sequence is 15 residues long. Trimming removed 0 bases from V and 0 bases from J, with 8 bases in between. CDR3 DNA sequence: TGCGCCAGCAGCCAAGATAAAGGGCTGAACACTGAAGCTTTCTTT. Protein: CASSQDKGLNTEAFF.

V usage is TRBV4-3 and J usage is TRBJ2-1; a possible D gene is TRBD2 (6 bases). V lost 0 bases and J lost 9, with 15 bases in between. This CDR3 region has 15 residues. Germline values: CDR1 LGHNA, CDR2 YSLEER. CDR3 loop: CASSQEVLTGVEQFF. In nucleotides, the CDR3 is TGCGCCAGCAGCCAAGAGGTTCTAACGGGGGTTGAGCAGTTCTTC.

This clonotype was counted only a few times. The gene calls are TRBV5-5 and TRBJ1-2; D gene unclear. The CDR3 has 14 amino acids. Germline lookup yields CDR1 SGHKS and CDR2 YYEKEE (reference sequence). Between the trimmed V and J ends, which lost 0 bases and 0 bases, there was a span of 6 bases. The CDR3 coding sequence is TGTGCCAGCAGCTTGGCAGATCCTAACTATGGCTACACCTTC. Amino acid sequence: CASSLADPNYGYTF.

The chain uses TRBV12-3 or TRBV12-4 and TRBJ2-7, with unresolved D. This CDR3 is 15 amino acids long. V lost 1 base and J 4 bases, leaving 14 bases between the germline ends. The CDR3 sequence is CASSLVQSPFYEQYF. The DNA of the CDR3 is TGTGCCAGCAGTTTAGTACAGAGTCCCTTTTACGAGCAGTACTTC.

The gene calls are TRBV20-1 and TRBJ1-5; D gene ambiguous. This CDR3 comprises 14 residues. Trimming left V 0 bases short and J 3 bases short, with 9 bases between. Per the germline V gene, CDR1 is DFQATT and CDR2 is SNEGSKA (reference sequence). The chain's CDR3 is CSARDHSTNQPQHF. The DNA for the CDR3 is TGCAGTGCTAGAGATCACAGTACCAATCAGCCCCAGCATTTT.

This clonotype turned up a few times. This chain joins TRBV2 and TRBJ2-1, with D perhaps matching TRBD1 (6 bases). V shed 2 bases and J shed 0 bases, with 17 bases lying between them. Germline assignment: CDR1 SNHLY and CDR2 FYNNEI. The CDR3 sequence is 18 residues long. The DNA for the CDR3 is TGTGCCAGCAGTGAAAGGCAGGGGACCTACAGCTCCTACAATGAGCAGTTCTTC. It yields the protein CASSERQGTYSSYNEQFF.

There are a few counts of this clonotype. The J gene is TRBJ2-2, the V gene TRBV3-1; D not certain. Trimming left V 0 bases short and J 9 bases short, with 11 bases between. From germline, CDR1 is LGHDT and CDR2 YNNKEL (reference sequence). The CDR3 covers 14 residues. The CDR3 DNA is TGTGCCAGCAGCCAAGACTCAGGAGCCCGGGAGCTGTTTTTT. Residues: CASSQDSGARELFF.